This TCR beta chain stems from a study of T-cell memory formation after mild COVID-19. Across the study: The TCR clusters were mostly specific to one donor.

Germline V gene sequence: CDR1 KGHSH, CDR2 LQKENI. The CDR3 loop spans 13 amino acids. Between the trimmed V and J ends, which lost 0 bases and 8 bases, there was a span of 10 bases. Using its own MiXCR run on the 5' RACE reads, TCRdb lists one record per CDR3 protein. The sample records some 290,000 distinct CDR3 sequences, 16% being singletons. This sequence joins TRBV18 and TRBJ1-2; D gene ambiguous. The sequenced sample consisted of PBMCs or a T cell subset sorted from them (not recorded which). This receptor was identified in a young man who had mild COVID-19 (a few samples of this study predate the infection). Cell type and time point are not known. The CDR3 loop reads CASSPPGVDGYTF. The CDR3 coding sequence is TGTGCCAGCTCACCACCGGGAGTAGACGGCTACACCTTC.